Sequencing of this T cell receptor (beta chain) was carried out in a study of CD8 T cells in ankylosing spondylitis. General study results and limits: Significant enrichment of disease-linked clones was reportedly seen in matched ankylosing spondylitis synovial fluid. What seemed typical of ankylosing spondylitis blood was a TCR beta motif built from roughly eight highly homologous variants.

Germline CDR1 MDHEN, CDR2 SYDVKM. Trimming removed 7 bases from V and 5 bases from J; junction bases left unmatched: 4. The CDR3 extends over 13 amino acids. A quantitative 5'-RACE method, one with molecular barcodes, was used to make TCR beta libraries. TCRdb analysed the 5' RACE reads with MiXCR anew, one entry per CDR3 protein. The sample contains about 260,000 distinct CDR3 sequences, around 19% of which appear only once. A few counts support this clonotype. Its matching antigen is unknown. The clonotype originates from a male donor with ankylosing spondylitis or in good health (not recorded which). Sequencing was carried out using blood, either unsorted or a sorted T cell fraction (not recorded which). The rearrangement links TRBV28 to TRBJ2-1; 8 nucleotides match TRBD2. Here the CDR3 reads CASIKGLDNEQFF. The CDR3 DNA reads TGTGCCAGCATCAAGGGACTAGACAATGAGCAGTTCTTC.